This TCR beta chain was found in a study of blood T cell repertoires in COVID-19. Sequenced by immunoSEQ multiplex PCR; TCRdb stores in-frame clones only, minus some. This sample yields under 25,000 clones, of which around 86% are seen a single time; approximately 31% belongs to the top ten. There are 18 residues in the CDR3. The V segment lost 3 bases and the J segment 3 bases; nucleotides outside the gene matches: 13. Germline V gene lookup returns CDR1 KGHSH and CDR2 LQKENI. The origin of this receptor is a woman aged 70-85 years with active COVID-19. This rearrangement joins TRBV18 to TRBJ1-5; 8 nucleotides line up with TRBD1. Sequencing input: peripheral blood. CDR3 nucleotides: TGTGCCAGCTCACCCGCTCCTACCGGGACAGGATACAATCAGCCCCAGCATTTT. Protein sequence: CASSPAPTGTGYNQPQHF.